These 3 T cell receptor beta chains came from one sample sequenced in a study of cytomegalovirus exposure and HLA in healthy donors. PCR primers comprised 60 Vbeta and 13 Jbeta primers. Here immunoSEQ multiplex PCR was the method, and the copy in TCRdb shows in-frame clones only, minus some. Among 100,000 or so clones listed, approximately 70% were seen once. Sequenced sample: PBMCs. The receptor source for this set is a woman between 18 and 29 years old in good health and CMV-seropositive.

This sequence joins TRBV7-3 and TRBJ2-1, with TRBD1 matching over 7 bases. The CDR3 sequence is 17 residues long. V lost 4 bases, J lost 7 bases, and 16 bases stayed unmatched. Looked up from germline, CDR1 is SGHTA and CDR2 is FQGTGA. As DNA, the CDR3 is TGTGCCAGCAGCTCTGGGCGGGTCTGGACAGGTACTAATGAGCAGTTCTTC. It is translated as CASSSGRVWTGTNEQFF.

The CDR3 DNA follows: TGTGCCAGCAGCGCCTCACTCTACGAGCAGTACTTC. Translated, it gives CASSASLYEQYF. J is TRBJ2-7 and V is TRBV6-1; D is uncertain. Trimming took off 6 bases at V and 3 bases at J, with 9 bases between the two ends. The CDR3 is 12 residues long. Germline V gene data show CDR1 as MNHNS and CDR2 as SASEGT.

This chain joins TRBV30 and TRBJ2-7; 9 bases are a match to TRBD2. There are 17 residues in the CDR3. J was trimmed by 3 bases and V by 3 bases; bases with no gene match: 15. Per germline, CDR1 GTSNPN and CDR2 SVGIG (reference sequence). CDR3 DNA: TGTGCCTGGAGGCCTAAAGTAGGGACTAGCAAGTACTACGAGCAGTACTTC. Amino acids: CAWRPKVGTSKYYEQYF.